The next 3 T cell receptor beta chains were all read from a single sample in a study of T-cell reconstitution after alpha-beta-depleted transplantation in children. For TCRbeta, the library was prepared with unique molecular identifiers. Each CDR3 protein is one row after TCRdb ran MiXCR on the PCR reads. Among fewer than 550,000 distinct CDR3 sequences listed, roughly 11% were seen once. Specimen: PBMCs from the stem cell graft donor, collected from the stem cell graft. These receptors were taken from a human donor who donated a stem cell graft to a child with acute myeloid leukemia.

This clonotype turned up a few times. CDR3 in amino acids: CSARVSTLSNQPQHF. CDR3 in DNA: TGCAGTGCTAGAGTATCCACCTTGAGCAATCAGCCCCAGCATTTT. V and J are TRBV20-1 and TRBJ1-5; D not certain. Per the germline V gene, CDR1 is DFQATT and CDR2 is SNEGSKA (reference sequence). V lost 1 base to trimming and J lost 1 base, with 11 bases between them. This CDR3 has 15 residues.

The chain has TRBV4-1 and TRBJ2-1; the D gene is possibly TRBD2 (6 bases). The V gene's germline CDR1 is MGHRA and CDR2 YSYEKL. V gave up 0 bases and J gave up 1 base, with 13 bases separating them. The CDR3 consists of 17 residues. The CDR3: CASSQDGPGGSYNEQFF. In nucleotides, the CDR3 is TGCGCCAGCAGCCAAGATGGTCCCGGGGGTTCCTACAATGAGCAGTTCTTC.

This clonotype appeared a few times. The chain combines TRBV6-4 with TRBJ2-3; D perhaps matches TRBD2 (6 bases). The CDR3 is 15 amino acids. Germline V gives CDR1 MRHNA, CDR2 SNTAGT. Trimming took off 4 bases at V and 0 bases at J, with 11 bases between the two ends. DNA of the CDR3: TGTGCCAGCAGTGCCTCCGGGACTAGCACAGATACGCAGTATTTT. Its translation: CASSASGTSTDTQYF.